A single sample gave rise to the 26 T cell receptor beta chains below, sequenced in a study of T cells after yellow fever vaccination. Using its own MiXCR run on the 5' RACE reads, TCRdb lists one record per CDR3 protein. Of under 550,000 distinct CDR3 sequences listed, 20% to 25% are singletons. The sample here was PBMCs, taken about 21 days after the first yellow fever vaccination. These receptors were taken from a man between 18 and 35 years old who received the YFV17D yellow fever vaccine.

This clonotype has at least ten counts. The chain joins TRBV4-1 to TRBJ1-6; D gene uncertain. Trimming shortened V by 8 bases and J by 4 bases, and 6 bases separated the two germline ends. This CDR3 is built from 12 residues. CDR1 is MGHRA and CDR2 is YSYEKL in the germline V gene. CDR3 region: CASGSYNSPLHF. The CDR3 DNA reads as TGCGCCAGCGGAAGTTATAATTCACCCCTCCACTTT.

This clonotype came up a few times. J is TRBJ2-1 and V is TRBV4-3; D is tentatively TRBD1 or TRBD2 (6 bases each). Germline V gene sequence: CDR1 LGHNA, CDR2 YSLEER. CDR3 length equals 16 residues. Trimming stripped 3 bases from V and 0 bases from J, with 12 bases between. In DNA, the CDR3 is TGCGCCAGCAGCCACGAGGGGGGCAGCTCCTACAATGAGCAGTTCTTC. Translation: CASSHEGGSSYNEQFF.

The rearrangement uses TRBV29-1 and TRBJ2-1; 7 bases are shared with TRBD1. The CDR3 covers 14 residues. The germline gives CDR1 SQVTM, CDR2 ANQGSEA. The V and J ends lost 2 bases and 8 bases, in that order; junction bases with no gene match: 9. CDR3 in amino acids: CSVEMWDRGDEQFF. As DNA, the CDR3 is TGCAGCGTTGAAATGTGGGACAGAGGAGATGAGCAGTTCTTC.

V and J are TRBV20-1 and TRBJ2-7; D remains ambiguous. Per germline, CDR1 DFQATT and CDR2 SNEGSKA (reference sequence). This CDR3 comprises 13 residues. Trimming pared 0 bases from V and 1 base from J, leaving 7 bases between. CDR3 DNA sequence: TGCAGTGCTAGAGATCCAGGTTCCTACGAGCAGTACTTC. Amino acid sequence: CSARDPGSYEQYF.

J is TRBJ2-4 and V is TRBV4-3, with a possible D match to TRBD2 (5 bases). The CDR3 loop spans 16 amino acids. Germline V CDR1 and CDR2: LGHNA, YSLEER. V lost 0 bases to trimming and J lost 6 bases, with 15 bases between them. DNA of the CDR3: TGCGCCAGCAGCCAAGACCGGTGGACTGCGCGAAACATTCAGTACTTC. The encoded protein is CASSQDRWTARNIQYF.

Only a few counts were recorded for this clonotype. This chain uses TRBV24-1 with TRBJ2-5; the D is unclear. V shed 1 base and J shed 5 bases, with 4 bases lying between them. In germline, CDR1 is KGHDR, CDR2 SFDVKD. CDR3 size: 12 residues. CDR3 DNA sequence: TGTGCCACCAGTGATTTCCTCGAGACCCAGTACTTC. Its translation: CATSDFLETQYF.

Only a few counts were recorded for this clonotype. V usage is TRBV7-2 and J usage is TRBJ1-2; D might be TRBD1 (5 bases). CDR1 and CDR2 (germline): SGHTA, FQGNSA. The length of the CDR3 is 12 residues. Trimming took off 4 bases at V and 6 bases at J, with 9 bases between the two ends. CDR3 bases: TGTGCCAGCAGCTCCCCAGGGAATGGCTACACCTTC. Residues: CASSSPGNGYTF.

The genes are TRBV6-5 and TRBJ2-1, with 7 bases matching TRBD2. The germline gives CDR1 MNHEY, CDR2 SVGAGI. Trimming took 4 bases from V and 8 from J; bases not matched to a gene: 8. The CDR3 is 14 residues long. The chain's CDR3 is CASSSLGGRDEQFF. The CDR3 DNA sequence: TGTGCCAGCAGTTCACTGGGTGGGAGGGATGAGCAGTTCTTC.

V gene TRBV7-6 combines with J gene TRBJ2-7; D unresolved. V was trimmed by 5 bases and J by 1 base, leaving 12 bases between them. The CDR3 has 14 residues. CDR1 SGHVS and CDR2 FNYEAQ come from the germline V gene. DNA of the CDR3: TGTGCCAGCAGCACCGGGCCAGATTCCTACGAGCAGTACTTC. Encoded protein: CASSTGPDSYEQYF.

The chain joins TRBV13 to TRBJ2-3, with TRBD1 as a possible D gene (5 bases). V shed 5 bases and J shed 0 bases, with 18 bases lying between them. Germline V gene lookup returns CDR1 PRHDT and CDR2 FYEKMQ (reference sequence). The CDR3 has 17 residues. This CDR3 is CASSPLSDSASTDTQYF. CDR3 sequence (DNA): TGTGCCAGCAGCCCCCTCTCCGACAGCGCTAGCACAGATACGCAGTATTTT.

This chain joins TRBV20-1 and TRBJ2-7; 7 nucleotides line up with TRBD1. The CDR3 totals 12 residues. CDR1 and CDR2 (germline): DFQATT, SNEGSKA (reference sequence). The V segment lost 0 bases and the J segment 7 bases; nucleotides outside the gene matches: 3. The CDR3 DNA follows: TGCAGTGCTAGAGATGACAGGGAAGAGCAGTACTTC. Translation: CSARDDREEQYF.

The V call is TRBV20-1, the J call TRBJ2-1, with TRBD1 matching over 8 bases. CDR1 is DFQATT, CDR2 SNEGSKA, per germline (reference sequence). The junction had 6 bases not matched to a gene; V was cut back by 4 bases and J by 4 bases. The CDR3 totals 14 residues. For the CDR3, the DNA is TGCAGTGCTATACCGGGACAGGCATACAATGAGCAGTTCTTC. Translating gives CSAIPGQAYNEQFF.

The V gene is TRBV25-1, the J gene TRBJ2-5, with 7 nucleotides matching TRBD1. Germline V CDR1 and CDR2: MGHDK, SYGVNS. The CDR3 is 15 amino acids. The V and J ends lost 1 base and 2 bases, in that order; junction bases with no gene match: 4. As DNA, the CDR3 is TGTGCCAGCAGTGAATGGGGGACAGATCAAGAGACCCAGTACTTC. This translates into CASSEWGTDQETQYF. The full variable domain, with the rest looked up from reference TRBV25-1 and TRBJ2-5, is EADIYQTPRYLVIGTGKKITLECSQTMGHDKMYWYQQDPGMELHLIHYSYGVNSTEKGDLSSESTVSRIRTEHFPLTLESARPSHTSQYLCASSEWGTDQETQYFGPGTRLLVL.

V is TRBV19 and J is TRBJ2-5, with D unclear. The V gene lost 3 bases and the J gene lost 4 bases, with 9 bases spanning the gap. The CDR3 covers 13 residues. Germline CDR1 and CDR2: LNHDA and SQIVND (reference sequence). The CDR3 reads CASSIGHLETQYF. The DNA of the CDR3 is TGTGCCAGTAGTATCGGGCACTTAGAGACCCAGTACTTC.

The chain links TRBV12-3 or TRBV12-4 to TRBJ2-3; weak D call: TRBD1 (5 bases). Trimming cost V 5 bases and J 7 bases, with 16 bases left between them. The CDR3 is made up of 14 amino acids. The CDR3 region is CASSLTARRNTQYF. CDR3 coding DNA: TGTGCCAGCAGTCTGACAGCACGGCGTAATACGCAGTATTTT.

This clonotype was seen a single time. V and J are TRBV21-1 and TRBJ1-4; the DNA was not compared with TRBD1, the D call given in the table. TRBV21-1 is a pseudogene locus. CDR3 length: 15 residues. In DNA, the CDR3 is TGTGCCAGCAGCCGACAGGGGATTAAGGATGAAAAACTGTTTTTT. This encodes CASSRQGIKDEKLFF.

The chain links TRBV7-9 to TRBJ2-7, with unresolved D. Germline values: CDR1 SEHNR, CDR2 FQNEAQ (reference sequence). The CDR3 is 14 residues long. V dropped 5 bases and J dropped 0 bases, with 11 bases sitting between them. The CDR3 loop is CASSPPLTSYEQYF. In nucleotides, the CDR3 is TGTGCCAGCAGCCCGCCCTTAACCTCCTACGAGCAGTACTTC.

The chain links TRBV28 to TRBJ2-5; TRBD2 might be the D (6 bases). In germline, CDR1 is MDHEN, CDR2 SYDVKM. The CDR3 contains 14 residues. Trimming shortened V by 5 bases and J by 0 bases, and 10 bases separated the two germline ends. The CDR3 is CASSAERDQETQYF. The CDR3 DNA follows: TGTGCCAGCAGTGCCGAGCGGGACCAAGAGACCCAGTACTTC.

This rearrangement joins TRBV7-2 to TRBJ2-7; possibly TRBD1 for D (6 bases). Germline lookup yields CDR1 SGHTA and CDR2 FQGNSA. Trimming removed 5 bases at V and 5 bases at J, with 16 bases between. This CDR3 is built from 14 residues. This CDR3 is CASSQTGFRNEQYF. CDR3 bases: TGTGCCAGCAGCCAGACAGGCTTTAGGAACGAGCAGTACTTC. The whole variable domain, filled in from reference TRBV7-2 and TRBJ2-7, reads GAGVSQSPSNKVTEKGKDVELRCDPISGHTALYWYRQSLGQGLEFLIYFQGNSAPDKSGLPSDRFSAERTGGSVSTLTIQRTQQEDSAVYLCASSQTGFRNEQYFGPGTRLTVT.

This clonotype was detected a few times. This chain uses TRBV7-9 with TRBJ2-3; no clear D gene. The CDR3 consists of 14 residues. V lost 5 bases and J 9 bases, leaving 18 bases between the germline ends. The V gene's germline CDR1 is SEHNR and CDR2 FQNEAQ (reference sequence). CDR3 region: CASSQTFITKTQYF. CDR3 nucleotides: TGTGCCAGCAGCCAAACATTCATTACCAAAACGCAGTATTTT.

This clonotype was detected many times. The V gene is TRBV7-3, the J gene TRBJ2-1; no clear D gene. The CDR3 loop spans 12 amino acids. Trimming stripped 2 bases from V and 9 bases from J, with 8 bases between. Looked up from germline, CDR1 is SGHTA and CDR2 is FQGTGA. DNA of the CDR3: TGTGCCAGCAGCTTATCCGGTGTTGAGCAGTTCTTC. This encodes CASSLSGVEQFF.

A few counts support this clonotype. This chain links TRBV24-1 with TRBJ1-5; D gene ambiguous. The V end was cut by 3 bases, the J end by 3 bases, with 8 bases between. Germline V CDR1 and CDR2: KGHDR, SFDVKD. This CDR3 is 14 amino acids long. This CDR3 reads CATSDTALNQPQHF. CDR3 sequence (DNA): TGTGCCACCAGTGATACAGCTCTCAATCAGCCCCAGCATTTT.

The genes are TRBV7-8 and TRBJ2-1; D gene ambiguous. CDR1 is SGHVS, CDR2 FQNEAQ, per germline. This CDR3 spans 12 amino acids. V lost 9 bases and J 8 bases, leaving 14 bases between the germline ends. As DNA, the CDR3 is TGTGCCAGTTGTTCGGGCTTCGATGAGCAGTTCTTC. This encodes CASCSGFDEQFF.

This clonotype was detected only a few times. V and J are TRBV5-1 and TRBJ2-7; D gene uncertain. The CDR3 spans 13 residues. Trimming shortened V by 1 base and J by 0 bases, and 5 bases separated the two germline ends. Germline V gene lookup returns CDR1 SGHRS and CDR2 YFSETQ. CDR3 DNA sequence: TGCGCCAGCAGCTTGCAGAACTCCTACGAGCAGTACTTC. Translation: CASSLQNSYEQYF.

This rearrangement joins TRBV15 to TRBJ2-1; D possibly corresponds to TRBD1 (5 bases). Deletions cut 6 bases from V and 3 bases from J, with 15 bases between. CDR3 length: 15 amino acids. The germline V gene has CDR1 LNHNV and CDR2 YYDKDF (reference sequence). As DNA, the CDR3 is TGTGCCACCAGGGTCCTAGGGGCCCTCTACAATGAGCAGTTCTTC. Protein product: CATRVLGALYNEQFF.

This chain connects TRBV6-5 to TRBJ2-1; 7 bases line up with TRBD2. The V segment lost 4 bases and the J segment 6 bases; nucleotides outside the gene matches: 6. In germline, CDR1 is MNHEY, CDR2 SVGAGI. The CDR3 runs 14 residues. Written as DNA, the CDR3 is TGTGCCAGCAGTTCACTAGCGAAGGGCAATGAGCAGTTCTTC. It yields the protein CASSSLAKGNEQFF.